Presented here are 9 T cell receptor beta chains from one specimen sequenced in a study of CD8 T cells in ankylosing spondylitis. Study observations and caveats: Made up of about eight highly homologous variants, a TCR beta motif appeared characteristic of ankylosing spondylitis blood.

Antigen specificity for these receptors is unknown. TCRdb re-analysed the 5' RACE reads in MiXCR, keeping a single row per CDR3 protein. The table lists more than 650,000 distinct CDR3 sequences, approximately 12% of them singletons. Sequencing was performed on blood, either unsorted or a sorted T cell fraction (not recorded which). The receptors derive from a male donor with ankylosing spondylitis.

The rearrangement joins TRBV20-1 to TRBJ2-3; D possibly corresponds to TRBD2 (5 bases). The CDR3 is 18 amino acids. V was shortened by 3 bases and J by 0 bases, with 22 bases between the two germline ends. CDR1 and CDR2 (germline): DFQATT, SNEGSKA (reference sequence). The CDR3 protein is CSASLVGVESSSTDTQYF. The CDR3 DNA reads TGCAGTGCTAGCCTTGTCGGGGTGGAGAGTTCGAGCACAGATACGCAGTATTTT.

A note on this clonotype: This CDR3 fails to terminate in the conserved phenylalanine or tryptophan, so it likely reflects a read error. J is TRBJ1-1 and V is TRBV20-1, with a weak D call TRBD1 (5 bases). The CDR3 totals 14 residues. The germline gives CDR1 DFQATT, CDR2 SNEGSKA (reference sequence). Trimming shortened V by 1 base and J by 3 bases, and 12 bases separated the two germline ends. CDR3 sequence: CSARAGLRDTEAFS. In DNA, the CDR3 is TGCAGTGCTAGAGCGGGGCTTCGGGACACTGAAGCTTTCTCT.

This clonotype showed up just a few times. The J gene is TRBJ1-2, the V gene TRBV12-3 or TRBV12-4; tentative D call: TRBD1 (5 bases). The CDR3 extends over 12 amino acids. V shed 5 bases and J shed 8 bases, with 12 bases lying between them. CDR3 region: CASSVLGAGYTF. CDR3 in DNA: TGTGCCAGCAGTGTCCTCGGGGCCGGCTACACCTTC.

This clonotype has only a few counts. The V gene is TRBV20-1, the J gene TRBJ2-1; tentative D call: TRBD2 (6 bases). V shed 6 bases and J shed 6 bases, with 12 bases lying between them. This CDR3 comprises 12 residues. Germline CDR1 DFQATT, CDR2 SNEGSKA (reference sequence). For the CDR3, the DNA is TGCAGTGCCTGGGGACTCCTCAATGAGCAGTTCTTC. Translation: CSAWGLLNEQFF.

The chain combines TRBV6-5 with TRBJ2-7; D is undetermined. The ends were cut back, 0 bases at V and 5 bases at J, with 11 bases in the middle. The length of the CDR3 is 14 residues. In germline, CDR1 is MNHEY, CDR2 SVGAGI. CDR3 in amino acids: CASSYSIGSNEQYF. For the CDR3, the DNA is TGTGCCAGCAGTTACTCGATAGGTAGCAACGAGCAGTACTTC.

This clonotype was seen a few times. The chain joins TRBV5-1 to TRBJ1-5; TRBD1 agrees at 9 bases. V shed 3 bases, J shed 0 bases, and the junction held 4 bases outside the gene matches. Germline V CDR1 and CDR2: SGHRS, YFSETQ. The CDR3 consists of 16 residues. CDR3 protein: CASSWGDRDSNQPQHF. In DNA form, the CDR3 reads TGCGCCAGCAGCTGGGGGGACAGGGATAGCAATCAGCCCCAGCATTTT.

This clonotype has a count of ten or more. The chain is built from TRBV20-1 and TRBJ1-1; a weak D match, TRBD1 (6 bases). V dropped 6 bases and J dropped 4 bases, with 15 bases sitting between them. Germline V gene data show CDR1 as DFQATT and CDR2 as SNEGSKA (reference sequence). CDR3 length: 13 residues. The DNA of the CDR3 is TGCAGTGCCCAAATACAGGGAGTCACTGAAGCTTTCTTT. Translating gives CSAQIQGVTEAFF.

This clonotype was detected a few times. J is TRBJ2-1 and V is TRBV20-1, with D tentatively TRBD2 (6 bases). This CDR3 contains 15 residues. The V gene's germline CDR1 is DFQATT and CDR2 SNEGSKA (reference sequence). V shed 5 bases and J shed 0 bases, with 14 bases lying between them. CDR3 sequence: CSALPSASSYNEQFF. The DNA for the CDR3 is TGCAGTGCTCTACCTAGCGCCAGCTCCTACAATGAGCAGTTCTTC.

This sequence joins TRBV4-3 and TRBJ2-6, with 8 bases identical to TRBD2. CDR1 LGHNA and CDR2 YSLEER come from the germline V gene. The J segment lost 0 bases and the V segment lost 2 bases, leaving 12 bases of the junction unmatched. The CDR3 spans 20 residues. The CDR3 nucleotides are TGCGCCAGCAGCCAACAACGGGGAGCGGGGGCTCTCTCTGGGGCCAACGTCCTGACTTTC. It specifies CASSQQRGAGALSGANVLTF.